Below, one T cell receptor (beta chain) is given with its context. In the original analysis: It was from reference gene primer amplification that nucleated cell counts were estimated. Here immunoSEQ multiplex PCR was the method, and the copy in TCRdb shows in-frame clones only, minus some. V, J and clone size were drawn from that table, and D and trimming were deduced from the DNA. The table lists 120,000 or so clones, around 87% of them singletons. The data stem from a study of blood T cell repertoires in COVID-19. Study details: Sites in the United States, Italy and Spain provided acute and convalescent COVID-19 samples. T cells, B-cell-depleted T cells, or PBMCs supplied cDNA or gDNA.

The CDR3 is 12 residues long. V was trimmed by 10 bases and J by 0 bases, leaving 9 bases between them. Germline V gives CDR1 MDHEN, CDR2 SYDVKM. This TCR came from an older woman with acute or convalescent COVID-19. The chain is built from TRBV28 and TRBJ1-1; TRBD1 is a possible D gene (6 bases). The sequencing input was peripheral blood. CDR3 nucleotide sequence: TGTGCCACCAAGGGGGTGAACACTGAAGCTTTCTTT. This encodes CATKGVNTEAFF.